This entry describes one T cell receptor (beta chain). It has no known antigen specificity. Base qualities are not recorded, but no much larger clone differs from it by a single base. The library was obtained by 5' RACE. Sequencer: NextSeq 500. In the TCR library protocol, a unique molecular identifier was attached to each TCR cDNA molecule so that PCR and sequencing errors could be corrected. Per the authors' processing: TCR identification, UMI-based error correction and CDR3 extraction were all carried out with Decombinator tools. Expanded TCRs were defined as those above a frequency of 2 per 1,000, corresponding to the top 1% of the tumor frequency distribution. Renyi diversity was calculated using the R vegan package after each repertoire was subsampled 100 times to 5,000 TCRs. To build CDR3 similarity networks, amino acid triplet string-kernel similarity was used, and CDR3s were connected when their pairwise similarity was above 0.82. TCRdb ran its own pipeline on the public reads, namely fastp trimming at Q25 and MiXCR clone calling, and kept in-frame beta chains. One record per CDR3 amino acid sequence lists the most common genes and DNA. The V and J calls were not made by the authors but by TCRdb's processing. The sample table records about 50,000 distinct CDR3 sequences; 7.5% to 8% of these occur just once. The ten largest clones represent around 13% of the sample.

These data are taken from a study of spatial heterogeneity in lung cancer (dated by TCRdb to about 2019). Notes on the research overall: More beta-chain than alpha-chain transcripts were consistently detected, likely reflecting higher beta-chain transcript abundance. In the raw uncorrected reads, each unique combination of TCR and UMI appeared more than ten times on average. In non-small cell lung cancer, the study quantitatively compared TCR alpha and beta repertoires across several tumor regions, matched nontumor lung, and blood. Nonsynonymous mutation counts, determined by whole-exome sequencing of tumor tissue, were related to TCR repertoire features. Both alpha and beta chains were TCR-sequenced in samples taken at surgery, namely 220 tumor regions, around 64 matched nontumor lung samples and roughly 56 PBMC samples.

What the authors observed across the whole study: Additional single-cell paired TCR alpha and beta sequencing was considered necessary to confirm, at a functional level, the hypothesis that regional TCRs recognize regional mutations. Ubiquitous expanded tumor TCRs were detected in blood more often at tumor resection than at routine follow-up.

The sample's time point label is to be understood as: sample taken at primary tumor resection. TCR sequencing used whole RNA extracted from tumor and nontumor lung tissue, or from cryopreserved PBMC samples, without cell sorting. Donors were over 60 patients with early-stage, untreated non-small cell lung cancer from the lung TRACERx cohort. Only patients for whom sufficient RNA was available from at least two tumor regions were selected for TCR sequencing. In the germline V gene, CDR1 corresponds to SGDLS and CDR2 to YYNGEE. The CDR3 spans 15 residues, from the cysteine through the phenylalanine. Only the CDR3 DNA stays, 45 bases, in frame from base 1. V has 2 bases trimmed and J has 4 bases trimmed; junction bases matching no gene number 6.

The sequence came from a female donor with early-stage non-small cell lung cancer. The chain employs TRBV9 and TRBJ1-5, with 7 junctional bases fitting TRBD1. The source material was PBMCs, sampled at surgery. The CDR3: CASSVEGARNQPQHF. The sequence in DNA is TGTGCCAGCAGCGTTGAGGGGGCAAGGAATCAGCCCCAGCATTTT.